What follows is one TCR beta chain and its context. Its antigen is undetermined. The V segment lost 5 bases and the J segment 4 bases; nucleotides outside the gene matches: 16. CDR3 length equals 18 residues. The germline V gene has CDR1 MNHEY and CDR2 SVGAGI. This sample was taken from a study of tumor-infiltrating lymphocytes in primary liver carcinoma. cDNA specific to TCR beta was made from around 530 ng of total RNA, with a constant-region primer employed for priming. Modified slightly, ARM-PCR produced TCR beta libraries over three nested multiplex PCR rounds. A C-beta reverse primer was combined with TRBV1-TRBV30 forward primers in the first two PCR rounds, and each round had about 10 cycles. Using its own MiXCR run on the multiplex PCR reads, TCRdb lists one record per CDR3 protein. The sample includes fewer than 150,000 distinct CDR3 sequences, 65% seen only once; the top ten take roughly 8.8%.

Findings of the study overall: Tumors significantly exceeded blood in top-250-clone fraction (p = 0.039).

Each 20-30 mg portion of unsorted bulk tissue served as the source for co-extraction of RNA and DNA. The rearrangement uses TRBV6-5 and TRBJ2-3; TRBD2 matches 9 bases. The specimen was liver tumor tissue from sampling region 1. Subset in this sample: tumor region T1, superior pole. The sequence came from a woman aged 55-70 years with primary liver carcinoma and hepatitis B virus infection. The CDR3 loop is CASSRSGREGRGPDTQYF. CDR3 coding DNA: TGTGCCAGCAGTCGCAGTGGGCGGGAGGGCCGGGGGCCAGATACGCAGTATTTT.